A single sample is the source of the 6 T cell receptor beta chains below, sequenced in a study of T cells in Graves' hyperthyroidism and ophthalmopathy. The investigators amplified TCR beta CDR3 regions from RNA transcripts. When the TCR CDR3 underwent first-round RT-PCR, the HTBI primer set was used. TCRdb re-called the multiplex PCR reads with MiXCR, one entry per CDR3 protein. The sample carries approximately 210,000 distinct CDR3 sequences, roughly a sixth recorded once. What was sequenced was blood. The source is a man aged 45 to 65 with Graves' hyperthyroidism.

This clonotype was seen more than once but under ten times. This chain links TRBV6-1 with TRBJ1-2; TRBD1 is a possible D gene (5 bases). This CDR3 is built from 14 residues. Trimming shortened V by 4 bases and J by 4 bases, and 13 bases separated the two germline ends. Germline V gene sequence: CDR1 MNHNS, CDR2 SASEGT. As DNA, the CDR3 is TGTGCCAGCAGTGCGAAGGGGACCTTCTATGGCTACACCTTC. It codes for CASSAKGTFYGYTF.

Many counts were recorded for this clonotype. The V call is TRBV7-3, the J call TRBJ2-1, with 8 bases lining up with TRBD1. Germline V gene data show CDR1 as SGHTA and CDR2 as FQGTGA. V was pared by 2 bases and J by 9 bases, with 3 bases of the junction left unmatched. The length of the CDR3 is 13 residues. The CDR3 DNA reads TGTGCCAGCAGCTTACAACAGGGGGTTGAGCAGTTCTTC. This gives the protein CASSLQQGVEQFF.

The table lists this clonotype with a few counts. The rearrangement joins TRBV10-2 to TRBJ1-3, with TRBD1 matching 8 bases. This CDR3 region has 15 residues. Losses at the gene ends were 0 bases for V and 2 bases for J; bases not matched to a gene: 0. Germline loops: CDR1 WSHSY, CDR2 SAAADI. The CDR3 DNA sequence: TGCGCCAGCAGTGAGTCGACAGGGGCTGGAAACACCATATATTTT. Translated: CASSESTGAGNTIYF.

This clonotype was detected many times. The CDR3 nucleotides read TGTGCCAGCTCCCATTACAGGGACAATGAGCAGTTCTTC. This gives the protein CASSHYRDNEQFF. J is TRBJ2-1 and V is TRBV18; TRBD1 might be the D (6 bases). The CDR3 runs 13 residues. Germline V gives CDR1 KGHSH, CDR2 LQKENI. V was shortened by 6 bases and J by 5 bases, with 11 bases between the two germline ends.

This clonotype was observed many times. The chain uses TRBV5-1 and TRBJ2-7; the D gene is possibly TRBD1 (6 bases). Trimming took 4 bases from V and 0 from J, leaving 14 bases between them. This CDR3 comprises 15 residues. Germline CDR1 is SGHRS and CDR2 is YFSETQ. The CDR3 region is CASSPNRVSSYEQYF. CDR3 sequence (DNA): TGCGCCAGCAGCCCCAACAGGGTGAGCTCCTACGAGCAGTACTTC.

The chain combines TRBV29-1 with TRBJ2-2; 10 positions match TRBD2. The CDR3 covers 19 residues. Germline V lookup: CDR1 SQVTM, CDR2 ANQGSEA. V trimming: 5 bases; J trimming: 1 base; junction bases outside the gene matches: 16. CDR3 DNA: TGCAGCGTTAAAGGGGGGTGGGCTAGCGGGAGTGAGAACACCGGGGAGCTGTTTTTT. Translation gives CSVKGGWASGSENTGELFF.